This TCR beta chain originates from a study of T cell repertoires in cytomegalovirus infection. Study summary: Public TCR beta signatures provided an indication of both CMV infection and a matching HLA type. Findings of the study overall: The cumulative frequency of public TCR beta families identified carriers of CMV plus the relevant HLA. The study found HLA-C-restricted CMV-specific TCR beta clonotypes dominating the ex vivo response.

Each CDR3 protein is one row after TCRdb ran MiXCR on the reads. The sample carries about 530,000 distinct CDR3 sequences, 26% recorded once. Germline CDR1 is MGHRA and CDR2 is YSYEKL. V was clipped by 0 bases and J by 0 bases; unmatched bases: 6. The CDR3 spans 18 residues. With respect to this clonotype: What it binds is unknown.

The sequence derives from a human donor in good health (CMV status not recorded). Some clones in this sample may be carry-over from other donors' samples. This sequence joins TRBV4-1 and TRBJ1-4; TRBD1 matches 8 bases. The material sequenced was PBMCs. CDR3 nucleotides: TGCGCCAGCAGCCAAGATCGGGCAGGGGGCTCAACTAATGAAAAACTGTTTTTT. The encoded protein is CASSQDRAGGSTNEKLFF.